This entry features one T cell receptor beta chain sequence. Trimming left V 7 bases short and J 1 base short, with 13 bases between. This CDR3 region has 15 residues. Per germline, CDR1 SNHLY and CDR2 FYNNEI. Every donor, a Caucasian adult, lived in Nashville, Tennessee. Tens of millions of PBMCs were counted before genomic DNA extraction. These data originate in a study of shared clonotypes between healthy human individuals. The authors split each subset's genomic DNA evenly across several immunoSEQ plates. Replicate PCRs were loaded with around 0.3 ug DNA from unsorted PBMC, around 30,000 T cell genomes. Measured with immunoSEQ multiplex PCR; TCRdb has only the in-frame clones, and not every one. The profile shows about 520,000 clones, around 80% of them singletons.

The source material was PBMCs. This sequence was found in a woman aged 35 to 49 in good health. Some clones in this sample may be carry-over from other donors' samples. The gene calls are TRBV2 and TRBJ2-2; D might be TRBD1 (6 bases). The CDR3 loop is CASIVGQMNTGELFF. CDR3 DNA: TGTGCCAGCATCGTCGGACAGATGAACACCGGGGAGCTGTTTTTT.